This T cell receptor beta chain is drawn from a study of T cells after yellow fever vaccination. Overall study: Preparation of fractions with low cell numbers was performed using SMART-Seq v4 Ultra Low Input.

TCRdb analysed the 5' RACE reads with MiXCR anew, one entry per CDR3 protein. The sample yields about 630,000 distinct CDR3 sequences, 12% seen once. Note on this clonotype: Sequence at one end of the junction differs from germline and may be a read error.

This CDR3 spans 14 amino acids. The genes are TRBV12-3 or TRBV12-4 and TRBJ2-5; 8 nucleotides line up with TRBD2. The receptor's source is a man aged 30-40 years who received the YFV17D yellow fever vaccine. Here the sequenced sample was PBMCs, taken on the day of the yellow fever booster vaccination. CDR3 residues: CASSSTSGQENQYF. The CDR3 coding sequence is TGTGCCAGCAGTTCCACTAGCGGCCAAGAGAACCAGTACTTC.